Sequencing of this T cell receptor beta chain was carried out in a study of beta chain features in type 1 diabetes. As for the study in general: The patient and healthy donor groups were comparable for age, gender and cell yields. Study-wide points: All four CD4+ subsets from Type 1 diabetes patients carried moderately but significantly shorter TCRB CDR3s. TCRB rearrangement may or may not be influenced by HLA type; here this remained unresolved.

The authors reverse transcribed all of the isolated RNA, so sequencing captured expressed TCRB transcripts. Profiling relied on immunoSEQ multiplex PCR, and the TCRdb table lists in-frame clones only, not all of them. In the table there are roughly 180,000 clones, under 9.5% of which are singletons. Remarks on this clone: Its cognate antigen is unknown.

Sorting that relied on CD45RO/CCR7/CD25/CD127/CD95/CD27 yielded CD4+ naive, central memory, regulatory and stem cell-like memory cells. The CDR3 has 15 residues. Germline CDR1 is KGHSH and CDR2 is LQKENI. After removal of 6 bases from V and 9 bases from J, the junction contained 13 bases not matched to a gene. This sequence joins TRBV18 and TRBJ2-5; 10 bases fit TRBD1. The receptor's source is a man aged 18 to 30 with type 1 diabetes. The sequenced material came from central memory CD4+ T cells from blood. In nucleotides, the CDR3 is TGTGCCAGCTCCCTGGGACAGGGGACCCAGATCGCCCAGTACTTC. This codes for CASSLGQGTQIAQYF.